This entry describes one T cell receptor (beta chain). As yet, its antigen is unknown. The data originate from a study of cytomegalovirus exposure and HLA in healthy donors. Study observations and caveats: Later analysis indicated greater clonal expansion among HLA-associated TCR beta chains than among equally common other chains.

V lost 5 bases, J lost 0 bases, and 11 bases lay in between. The CDR3 length is 15 residues. Germline CDR1 and CDR2: SNHLY and FYNNEI. 60 Vbeta and 13 Jbeta primers were used in PCR. Sequenced by immunoSEQ multiplex PCR; TCRdb stores in-frame clones only, minus some. The data show some 130,000 clones, about 72% seen once. The chain employs TRBV2 and TRBJ2-1; the D gene is possibly TRBD2 (6 bases). Sequenced: PBMCs. This receptor was identified in a man aged 30 to 45 in good health and CMV-seropositive. For the CDR3, the DNA is TGTGCCAGCAGTCGCGGGAAGAGCTCCTACAATGAGCAGTTCTTC. It translates to CASSRGKSSYNEQFF.